Below, 18 T cell receptor beta chains from the same sample are listed, as sequenced in a study of blood T cell repertoires in COVID-19. TCRdb keeps only in-frame clones here, not all; method: immunoSEQ multiplex PCR. Of approximately 140,000 clones listed, about three quarters are singletons. Sequenced input: peripheral blood. The receptors originated from an older man with acute or convalescent COVID-19.

This chain connects TRBV27 to TRBJ1-3, with D uncertain. The ends were cut back, 2 bases at V and 2 bases at J, with 10 bases in the middle. This CDR3 has 15 amino acids. Germline V CDR1 and CDR2: MNHEY, SMNVEV (reference sequence). The CDR3 DNA sequence: TGTGCCAGCAGTTTAAAGAGGGCTACTGGAAACACCATATATTTT. This codes for CASSLKRATGNTIYF.

The rearrangement uses TRBV27 and TRBJ1-4; D might be TRBD1 (5 bases). Germline assignment: CDR1 MNHEY and CDR2 SMNVEV (reference sequence). CDR3 length equals 16 residues. Trimming left V 4 bases short and J 8 bases short, with 20 bases between. The CDR3 sequence is CASSSSGRRDSEKLFF. For the CDR3, the DNA is TGTGCCAGCAGTTCCTCTGGCCGCAGGGATAGCGAAAAACTGTTTTTT.

This clone has just one count. This chain joins TRBV25-1 and TRBJ1-4; the match to TRBD1 covers 7 bases. Germline assignment: CDR1 MGHDK and CDR2 SYGVNS. V gave up 4 bases and J gave up 3 bases; unmatched junction bases: 8. The CDR3 length is 16 residues. Here the CDR3 reads CASSGGWTGANEKLFF. Here the CDR3 DNA reads TGTGCCAGCAGTGGGGGCTGGACAGGCGCTAATGAAAAACTGTTTTTT.

This clone was observed a handful of times. The sample has other DNA sequences that encode this CDR3 too. The V call is TRBV11-2, the J call TRBJ2-5; a weak D match, TRBD1 (5 bases). The CDR3 totals 17 residues. V gave up 0 bases and J gave up 1 base, with 15 bases separating them. The germline gives CDR1 SGHAT, CDR2 FQNNGV. The CDR3 DNA reads as TGTGCCAGCAGCTTAGATGATAGGGTGACAGCCCAAGAGACCCAGTACTTC. Translation gives CASSLDDRVTAQETQYF.

This clone was found a few times. This chain joins TRBV6-5 and TRBJ2-7; possibly TRBD2 for D (5 bases). There are 13 residues in the CDR3. Germline V gene data show CDR1 as MNHEY and CDR2 as SVGAGI. Trimming took off 6 bases at V and 12 bases at J, with 21 bases between the two ends. As DNA, the CDR3 is TGTGCCAGCAGATCCTGGACGACGACTAACACGTACTTC. It specifies CASRSWTTTNTYF.

The V and J genes are TRBV6-2 or TRBV6-3 and TRBJ2-7; D gene ambiguous. V lost 2 bases and J 5 bases, leaving 4 bases between the germline ends. The CDR3 spans 11 residues. Looked up from germline, CDR1 is MNHEY and CDR2 is SVGEGT. The CDR3: CASSYRDEQYF. The CDR3 DNA is TGTGCCAGCAGTTACCGTGACGAGCAGTACTTC.

This chain's CDR3 is CATGSGGARETQYF. The CDR3, as DNA: TGTGCCACCGGTAGCGGGGGGGCCCGAGAGACCCAGTACTTC. The chain carries TRBV24-1 and TRBJ2-5, with 11 nucleotides matching TRBD2. Germline V lookup: CDR1 KGHDR, CDR2 SFDVKD. The CDR3 covers 14 residues. Germline trimming cut 9 bases from V and 4 bases from J; bases unmatched to any gene: 6.

The genes are TRBV2 and TRBJ2-1; TRBD2 agrees at 12 bases. Trimming removed 6 bases from V and 7 bases from J; junction bases left unmatched: 4. This CDR3 comprises 14 residues. The germline gives CDR1 SNHLY, CDR2 FYNNEI. The CDR3 DNA follows: TGTGCCAGCAGGCTCCTAGCGGGGGGGAATGAGCAGTTCTTC. The encoded protein is CASRLLAGGNEQFF.

The gene calls are TRBV4-3 and TRBJ2-7, with a tentative D call TRBD2 (6 bases). Deletions cut 0 bases from V and 2 bases from J, with 11 bases between. Looked up from germline, CDR1 is LGHNA and CDR2 is YSLEER. This CDR3 has 15 amino acids. As DNA, the CDR3 is TGCGCCAGCAGCCAAGATTACCAGCGGGCCTACGAGCAGTACTTC. This gives the protein CASSQDYQRAYEQYF.

On this clone: An end of the junction differs from the germline gene, which may be a read error. This chain connects TRBV28 to TRBJ2-7, with 7 bases fitting TRBD1. The germline V gene encodes CDR1 MDHEN and CDR2 SYDVKM. This CDR3 is built from 14 residues. In DNA form, the CDR3 reads TGTGCCAGCAGTATACTGACAGGGTCCTCCGAGCAGTACTTC. Translation gives CASSILTGSSEQYF.

This rearrangement joins TRBV7-9 to TRBJ1-2, with 7 bases aligning to TRBD1. The ends lost 5 bases at V and 8 bases at J; junction bases unmatched: 8. The CDR3 has 13 amino acids. Germline V gene lookup returns CDR1 SEHNR and CDR2 FQNEAQ (reference sequence). The CDR3 sequence: CASSERQGLGYTF. CDR3 in DNA: TGTGCCAGCAGCGAACGACAGGGTTTAGGCTACACCTTC.

This clone was seen just once. The gene calls are TRBV5-1 and TRBJ1-5, with 8 positions matching TRBD1. Germline CDR1 is SGHRS and CDR2 is YFSETQ. V trimming: 4 bases; J trimming: 6 bases; junction bases outside the gene matches: 9. This CDR3 has 15 amino acids. CDR3 residues: CASSPGQGRTQPQHF. CDR3 nucleotides: TGCGCCAGCAGCCCTGGACAGGGAAGGACTCAGCCCCAGCATTTT.

This rearrangement joins TRBV4-3 to TRBJ2-3; TRBD2 is a possible D gene (7 bases). This CDR3 is 15 amino acids long. The V gene's germline CDR1 is LGHNA and CDR2 YSLEER. Trimming took off 3 bases at V and 4 bases at J, with 14 bases between the two ends. The CDR3 DNA is TGCGCCAGCAGCCAGGGGGGGGGCCTATCAGATACGCAGTATTTT. Its translation: CASSQGGGLSDTQYF.

This chain uses TRBV4-1 with TRBJ1-2; 9 bases line up with TRBD1. This CDR3 is 15 amino acids long. J gave up 3 bases and V 3 bases, and 5 bases lay outside the gene matches. Germline CDR1 is MGHRA and CDR2 is YSYEKL. CDR3 in DNA: TGCGCCAGCAGCCATTCTACAGGGGGCGACTATGGCTACACCTTC. It specifies CASSHSTGGDYGYTF.

The chain links TRBV4-1 to TRBJ2-7; TRBD2 agrees at 13 bases. The CDR3 is made up of 19 amino acids. Germline loops: CDR1 MGHRA, CDR2 YSYEKL. V lost 2 bases to trimming and J lost 4 bases; unmatched junction nucleotides: 14. The CDR3: CASSQRPPGLAGNPYEQYF. The CDR3 nucleotides read TGCGCCAGCAGCCAAAGGCCCCCGGGACTAGCGGGGAATCCTTACGAGCAGTACTTC.

The J gene is TRBJ2-5, the V gene TRBV6-1, with 8 bases fitting TRBD2. After removal of 0 bases from V and 4 bases from J, the junction contained 13 bases not matched to a gene. The CDR3 extends over 18 amino acids. Germline V gene lookup returns CDR1 MNHNS and CDR2 SASEGT. The CDR3 loop is CASSEAVGALGRGETQYF. Written as DNA, the CDR3 is TGTGCCAGCAGTGAAGCAGTGGGGGCCCTCGGGAGGGGAGAGACCCAGTACTTC.

The chain links TRBV7-2 to TRBJ1-6; D remains unclear. There are 16 residues in the CDR3. Trimming took 6 bases from V and 0 from J, leaving 12 bases between them. Germline assignment: CDR1 SGHTA and CDR2 FQGNSA. The CDR3 DNA sequence: TGTGCCAGCAGTTCACACCCATACTCCTATAATTCACCCCTCCACTTT. Protein product: CASSSHPYSYNSPLHF.

The rearrangement links TRBV10-3 to TRBJ2-7; 9 bases are shared with TRBD1. The CDR3 contains 12 residues. With V trimmed by 10 bases and J by 6 bases, 7 bases remained unmatched. The V gene's germline CDR1 is ENHRY and CDR2 SYGVKD. The CDR3 protein is CATHTGGGEQYF. DNA of the CDR3: TGTGCCACTCATACAGGGGGCGGCGAGCAGTACTTC.